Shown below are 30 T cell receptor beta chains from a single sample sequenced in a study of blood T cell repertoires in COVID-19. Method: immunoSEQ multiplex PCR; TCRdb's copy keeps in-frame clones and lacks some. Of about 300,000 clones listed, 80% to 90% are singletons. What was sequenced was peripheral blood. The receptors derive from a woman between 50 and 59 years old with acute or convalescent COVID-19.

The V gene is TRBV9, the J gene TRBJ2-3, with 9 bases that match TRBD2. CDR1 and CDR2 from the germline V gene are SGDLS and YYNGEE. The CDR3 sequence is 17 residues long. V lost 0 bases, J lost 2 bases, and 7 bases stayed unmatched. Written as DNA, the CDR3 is TGTGCCAGCAGCGTAGGCGTAAGCGGGAGGTCCACAGATACGCAGTATTTT. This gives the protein CASSVGVSGRSTDTQYF. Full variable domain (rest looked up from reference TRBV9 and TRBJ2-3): DSGVTQTPKHLITATGQRVTLRCSPRSGDLSVYWYQQSLDQGLQFLIQYYNGEERAKGNILERFSAQQFPDLHSELNLSSLELGDSALYFCASSVGVSGRSTDTQYFGPGTRLTVL.

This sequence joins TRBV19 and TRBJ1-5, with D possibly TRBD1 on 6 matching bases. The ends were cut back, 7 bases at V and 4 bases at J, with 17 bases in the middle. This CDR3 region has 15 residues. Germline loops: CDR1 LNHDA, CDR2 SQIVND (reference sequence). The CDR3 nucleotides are TGTGCCAGTACCCCTGGGAGCAGGGGTAATCAGCCCCAGCATTTT. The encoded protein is CASTPGSRGNQPQHF.

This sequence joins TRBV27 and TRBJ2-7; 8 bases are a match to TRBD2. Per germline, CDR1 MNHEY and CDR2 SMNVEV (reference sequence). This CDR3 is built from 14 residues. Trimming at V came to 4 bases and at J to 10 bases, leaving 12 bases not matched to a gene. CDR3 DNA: TGTGCCAGCAGTTCCCGGGCTAGCGGGTCGGCTCAGTACTTC. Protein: CASSSRASGSAQYF.

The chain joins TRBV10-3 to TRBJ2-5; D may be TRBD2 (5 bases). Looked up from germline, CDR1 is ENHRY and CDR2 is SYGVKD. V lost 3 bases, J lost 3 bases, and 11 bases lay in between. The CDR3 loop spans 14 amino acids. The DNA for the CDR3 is TGTGCCATCAGTGACACCACTAGAGAAGAGACCCAGTACTTC. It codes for CAISDTTREETQYF.

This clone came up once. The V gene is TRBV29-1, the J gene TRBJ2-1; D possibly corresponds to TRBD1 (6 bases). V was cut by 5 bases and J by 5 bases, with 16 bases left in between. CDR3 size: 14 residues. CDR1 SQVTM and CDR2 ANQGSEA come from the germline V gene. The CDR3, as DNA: TGCAGCGTTCCGGACAGATCGGACCACAATGAGCAGTTCTTC. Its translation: CSVPDRSDHNEQFF.

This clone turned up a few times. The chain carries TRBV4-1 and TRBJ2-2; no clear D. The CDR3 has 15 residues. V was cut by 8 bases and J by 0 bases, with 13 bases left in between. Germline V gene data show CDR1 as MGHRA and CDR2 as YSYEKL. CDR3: CASATVIPNTGELFF. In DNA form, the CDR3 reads TGCGCCAGCGCTACAGTTATCCCGAACACCGGGGAGCTGTTTTTT.

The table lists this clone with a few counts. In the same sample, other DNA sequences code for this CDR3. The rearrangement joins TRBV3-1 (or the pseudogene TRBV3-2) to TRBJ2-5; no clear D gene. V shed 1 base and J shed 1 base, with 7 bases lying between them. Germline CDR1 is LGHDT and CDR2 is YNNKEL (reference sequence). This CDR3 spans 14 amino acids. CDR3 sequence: CASSQGGSQETQYF. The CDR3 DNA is TGTGCCAGCAGCCAAGGAGGAAGCCAAGAGACCCAGTACTTC.

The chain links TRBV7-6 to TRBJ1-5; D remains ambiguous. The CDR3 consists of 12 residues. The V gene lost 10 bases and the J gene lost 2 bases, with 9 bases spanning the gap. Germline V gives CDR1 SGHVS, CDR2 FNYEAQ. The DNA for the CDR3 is TGTGCCACCGGGGAGGGCAATCAGCCCCAGCATTTT. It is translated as CATGEGNQPQHF.

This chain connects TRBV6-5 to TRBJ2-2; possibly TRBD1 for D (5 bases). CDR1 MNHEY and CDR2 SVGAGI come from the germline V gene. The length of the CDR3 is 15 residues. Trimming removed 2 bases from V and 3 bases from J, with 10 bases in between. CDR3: CASSYKAGYTGELFF. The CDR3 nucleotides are TGTGCCAGCAGTTACAAGGCAGGGTACACCGGGGAGCTGTTTTTT.

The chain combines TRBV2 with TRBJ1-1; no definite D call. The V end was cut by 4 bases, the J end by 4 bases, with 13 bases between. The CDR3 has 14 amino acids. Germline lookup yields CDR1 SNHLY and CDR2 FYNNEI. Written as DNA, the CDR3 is TGTGCCAGCAGTGCCGGGATTCGTGGCACTGAAGCTTTCTTT. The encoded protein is CASSAGIRGTEAFF.

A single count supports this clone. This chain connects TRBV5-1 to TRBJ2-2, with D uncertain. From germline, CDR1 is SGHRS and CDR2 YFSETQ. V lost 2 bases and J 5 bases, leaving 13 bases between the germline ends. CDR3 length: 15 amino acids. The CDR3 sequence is CASSFFPLETGELFF. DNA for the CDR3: TGCGCCAGCAGCTTCTTCCCCCTTGAGACCGGGGAGCTGTTTTTT. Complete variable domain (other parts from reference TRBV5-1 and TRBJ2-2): KAGVTQTPRYLIKTRGQQVTLSCSPISGHRSVSWYQQTPGQGLQFLFEYFSETQRNKGNFPGRFSGRQFSNSRSEMNVSTLELGDSALYLCASSFFPLETGELFFGEGSRLTVL.

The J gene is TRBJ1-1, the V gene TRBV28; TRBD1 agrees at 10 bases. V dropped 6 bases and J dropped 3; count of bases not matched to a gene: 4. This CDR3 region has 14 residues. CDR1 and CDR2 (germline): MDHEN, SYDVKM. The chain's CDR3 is CASRRTGGDTEAFF. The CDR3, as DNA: TGTGCCAGCAGGAGGACAGGGGGGGACACTGAAGCTTTCTTT.

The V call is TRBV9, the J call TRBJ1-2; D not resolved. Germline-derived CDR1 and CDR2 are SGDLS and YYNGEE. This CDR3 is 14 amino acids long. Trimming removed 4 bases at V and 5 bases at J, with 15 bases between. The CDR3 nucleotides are TGTGCCAGCAGCAGTTTGAATGACGGGTATGGCTACACCTTC. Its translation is CASSSLNDGYGYTF.

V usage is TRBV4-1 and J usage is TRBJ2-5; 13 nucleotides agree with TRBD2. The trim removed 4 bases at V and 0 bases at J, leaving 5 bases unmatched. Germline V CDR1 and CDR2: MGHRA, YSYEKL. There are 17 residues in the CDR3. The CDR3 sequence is CASSPGGLAGDQETQYF. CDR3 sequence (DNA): TGCGCCAGCAGCCCCGGTGGACTAGCGGGGGACCAAGAGACCCAGTACTTC.

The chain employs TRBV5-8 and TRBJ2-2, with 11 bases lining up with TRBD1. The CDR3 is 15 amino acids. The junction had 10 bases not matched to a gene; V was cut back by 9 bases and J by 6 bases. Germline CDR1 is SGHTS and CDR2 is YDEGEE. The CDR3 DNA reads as TGTGCCACCACCGATGGGACAGGGGGACCCGGGGAGCTGTTTTTT. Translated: CATTDGTGGPGELFF.

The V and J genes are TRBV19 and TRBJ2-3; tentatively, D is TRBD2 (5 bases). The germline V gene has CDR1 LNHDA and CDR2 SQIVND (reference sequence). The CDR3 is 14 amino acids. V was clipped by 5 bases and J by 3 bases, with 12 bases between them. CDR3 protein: CASSPLGETDTQYF. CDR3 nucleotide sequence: TGTGCCAGTAGTCCCCTTGGGGAGACAGATACGCAGTATTTT.

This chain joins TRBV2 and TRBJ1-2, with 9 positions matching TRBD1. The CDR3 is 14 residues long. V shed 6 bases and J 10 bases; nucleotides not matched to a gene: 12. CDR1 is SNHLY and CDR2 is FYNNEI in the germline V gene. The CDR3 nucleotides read TGTGCCAGCAGCCCAATCCGGGACAGGGTCTTCTACACCTTC. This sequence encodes CASSPIRDRVFYTF.

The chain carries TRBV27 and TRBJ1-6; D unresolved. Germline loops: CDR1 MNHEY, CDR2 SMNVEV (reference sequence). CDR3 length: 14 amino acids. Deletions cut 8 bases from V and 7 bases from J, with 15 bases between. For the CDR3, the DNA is TGTGCCAGCCGTAACTCAAGAGGGAATTCACCCCTCCACTTT. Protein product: CASRNSRGNSPLHF.

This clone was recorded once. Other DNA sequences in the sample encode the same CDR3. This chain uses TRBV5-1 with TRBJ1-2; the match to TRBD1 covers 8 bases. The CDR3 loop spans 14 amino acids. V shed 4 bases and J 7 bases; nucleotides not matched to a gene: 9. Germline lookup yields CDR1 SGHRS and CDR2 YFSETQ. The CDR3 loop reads CASSPRTGPGGYTF. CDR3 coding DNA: TGCGCCAGCAGCCCCCGGACAGGGCCCGGTGGCTACACCTTC.

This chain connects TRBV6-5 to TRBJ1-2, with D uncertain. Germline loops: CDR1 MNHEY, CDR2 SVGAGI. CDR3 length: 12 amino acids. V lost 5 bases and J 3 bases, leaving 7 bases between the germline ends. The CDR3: CASSTVDYGYTF. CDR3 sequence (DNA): TGTGCCAGCAGTACGGTAGACTATGGCTACACCTTC.

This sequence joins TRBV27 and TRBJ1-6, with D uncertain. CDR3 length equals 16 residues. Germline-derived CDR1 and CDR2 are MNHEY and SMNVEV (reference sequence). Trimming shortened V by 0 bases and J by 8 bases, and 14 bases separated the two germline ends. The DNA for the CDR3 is TGTGCCAGCAGTTTATCCACAGTGTTCGGGGATTCACCCCTCCACTTT. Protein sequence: CASSLSTVFGDSPLHF.

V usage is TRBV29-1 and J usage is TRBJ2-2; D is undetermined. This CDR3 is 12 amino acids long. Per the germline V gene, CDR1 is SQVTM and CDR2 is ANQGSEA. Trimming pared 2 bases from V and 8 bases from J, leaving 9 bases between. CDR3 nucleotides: TGCAGCGTTGAATGCGAGTCTGGGGAGCTGTTTTTT. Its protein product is CSVECESGELFF.

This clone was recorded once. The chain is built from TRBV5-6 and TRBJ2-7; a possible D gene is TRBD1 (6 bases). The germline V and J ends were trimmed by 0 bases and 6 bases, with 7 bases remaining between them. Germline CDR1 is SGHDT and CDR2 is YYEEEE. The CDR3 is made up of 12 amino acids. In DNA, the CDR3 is TGTGCCAGCAGCTTGGGCAGGGGCGAGCAGTACGTC. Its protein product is CASSLGRGEQYV.

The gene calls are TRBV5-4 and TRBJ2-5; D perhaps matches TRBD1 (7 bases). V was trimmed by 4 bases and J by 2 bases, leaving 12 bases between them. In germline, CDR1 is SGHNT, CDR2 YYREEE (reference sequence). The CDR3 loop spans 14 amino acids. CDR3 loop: CASSQGGSQETQYF. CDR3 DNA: TGTGCCAGCAGCCAGGGGGGATCACAAGAGACCCAGTACTTC.

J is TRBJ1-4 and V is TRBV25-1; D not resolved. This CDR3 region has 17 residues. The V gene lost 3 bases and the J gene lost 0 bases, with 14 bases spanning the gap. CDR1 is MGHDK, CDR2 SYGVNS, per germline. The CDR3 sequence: CASSDPRKSATNEKLFF. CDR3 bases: TGTGCCAGCAGTGACCCCAGAAAAAGTGCAACTAATGAAAAACTGTTTTTT.

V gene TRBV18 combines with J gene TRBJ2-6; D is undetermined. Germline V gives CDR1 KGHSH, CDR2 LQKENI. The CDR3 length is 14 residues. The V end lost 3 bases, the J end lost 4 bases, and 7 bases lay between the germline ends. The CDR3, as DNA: TGTGCCAGCTCACCGAGGTCCGGGGCCAACGTCCTGACTTTC. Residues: CASSPRSGANVLTF.

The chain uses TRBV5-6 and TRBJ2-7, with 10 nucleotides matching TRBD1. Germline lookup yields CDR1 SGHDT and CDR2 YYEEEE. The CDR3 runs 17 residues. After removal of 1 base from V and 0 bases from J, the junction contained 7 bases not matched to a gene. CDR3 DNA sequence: TGTGCCAGCAGCTTGCGGACGGGACAGGGGTTCTCCTACGAGCAGTACTTC. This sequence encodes CASSLRTGQGFSYEQYF.

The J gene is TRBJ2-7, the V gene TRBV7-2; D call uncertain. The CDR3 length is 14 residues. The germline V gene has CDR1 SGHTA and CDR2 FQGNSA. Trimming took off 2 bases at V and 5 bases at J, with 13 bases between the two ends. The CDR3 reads CASSLQVQDNEQYF. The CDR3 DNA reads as TGTGCCAGCAGCTTACAGGTTCAGGATAACGAGCAGTACTTC. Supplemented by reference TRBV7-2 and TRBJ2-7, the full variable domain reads GAGVSQSPSNKVTEKGKDVELRCDPISGHTALYWYRQSLGQGLEFLIYFQGNSAPDKSGLPSDRFSAERTGGSVSTLTIQRTQQEDSAVYLCASSLQVQDNEQYFGPGTRLTVT.

CDR3 residues: CASSCRDSYEQYV. For the CDR3, the DNA is TGCGCCAGCAGCTGCCGGGACAGCTACGAGCAGTACGTC. The chain employs TRBV5-1 and TRBJ2-7; 7 nucleotides align to TRBD1. CDR1 and CDR2 (germline): SGHRS, YFSETQ. This CDR3 spans 13 amino acids. With V trimmed by 3 bases and J by 3 bases, 3 bases remained unmatched.

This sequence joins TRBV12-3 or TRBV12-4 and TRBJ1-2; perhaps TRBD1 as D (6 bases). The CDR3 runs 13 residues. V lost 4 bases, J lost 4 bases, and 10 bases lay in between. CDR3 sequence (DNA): TGTGCCAGCAGTTCCACAGGGCCCTATGGCTACACCTTC. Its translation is CASSSTGPYGYTF.